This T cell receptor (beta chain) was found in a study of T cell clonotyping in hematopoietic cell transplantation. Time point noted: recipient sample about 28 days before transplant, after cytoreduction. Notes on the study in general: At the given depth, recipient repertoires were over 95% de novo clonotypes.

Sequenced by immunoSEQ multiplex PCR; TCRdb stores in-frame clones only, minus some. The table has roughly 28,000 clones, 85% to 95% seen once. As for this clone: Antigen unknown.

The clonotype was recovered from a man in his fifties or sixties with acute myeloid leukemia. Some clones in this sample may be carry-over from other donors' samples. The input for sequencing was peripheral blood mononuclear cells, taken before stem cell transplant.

CDR3 sequence (DNA): TGCGCCAGCAGCCCGAGGGGGGGATTATACAATGAGCAGTTCTTC. It translates to CASSPRGGLYNEQFF. V gene TRBV5-1 combines with J gene TRBJ2-1; D perhaps matches TRBD2 (7 bases). Trimming took 4 bases from V and 4 from J, leaving 15 bases between them. The CDR3 contains 15 residues. Per germline, CDR1 SGHRS and CDR2 YFSETQ.